The subject of this entry is one T cell receptor (beta chain). V gave up 10 bases and J gave up 0 bases; unmatched junction bases: 1. CDR3 length: 13 amino acids. Germline CDR1 and CDR2: ENHRY and SYGVKD. This sample stems from a study of blood T cell repertoires in COVID-19. About the research overall: From the United States, Italy and Spain came samples of acute and convalescent COVID-19. Sources were T cells, B-cell-depleted T cells, or PBMCs; the material itself was cDNA or gDNA.

It was during active infection that Seattle patients were enrolled and then longitudinally followed. As originally analysed: Scientists estimated how many nucleated cells there were by amplifying reference gene primers. Some clones are missing from TCRdb's copy, which holds only in-frame ones; the method was immunoSEQ multiplex PCR. The DNA was the basis for D and trimming; V, J and clone size are from that table. The profile covers tens of thousands of clones, with roughly 80% appearing a single time and approximately 15% taken by the ten largest. This receptor was identified in a man aged 55 to 70 with COVID-19, enrolled during active disease. Sample: peripheral blood. The rearrangement joins TRBV10-3 to TRBJ2-2; 8 bases are a match to TRBD1. This CDR3 reads CATGGTNTGELFF. The CDR3 DNA sequence: TGTGCCACAGGGGGCACGAACACCGGGGAGCTGTTTTTT.